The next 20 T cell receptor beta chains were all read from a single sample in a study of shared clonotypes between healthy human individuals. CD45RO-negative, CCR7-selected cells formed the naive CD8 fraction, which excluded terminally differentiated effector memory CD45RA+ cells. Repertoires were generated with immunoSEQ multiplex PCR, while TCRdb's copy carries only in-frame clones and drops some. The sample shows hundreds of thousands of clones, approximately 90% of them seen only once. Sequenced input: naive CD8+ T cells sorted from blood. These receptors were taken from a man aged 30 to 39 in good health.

CDR3 residues: CASSSEVAGETYEQYF. In DNA, the CDR3 is TGTGCCAGCAGCTCGGAGGTAGCGGGCGAGACCTACGAGCAGTACTTC. This sequence joins TRBV11-2 and TRBJ2-7; 7 positions match TRBD2. V was pared by 4 bases and J by 2 bases, with 11 bases of the junction left unmatched. CDR3 length equals 16 residues. From germline, CDR1 is SGHAT and CDR2 FQNNGV. Supplemented by reference TRBV11-2 and TRBJ2-7, the full variable domain reads EAGVAQSPRYKIIEKRQSVAFWCNPISGHATLYWYQQILGQGPKLLIQFQNNGVVDDSQLPKDRFSAERLKGVDSTLKIQPAKLEDSAVYLCASSSEVAGETYEQYFGPGTRLTVT.

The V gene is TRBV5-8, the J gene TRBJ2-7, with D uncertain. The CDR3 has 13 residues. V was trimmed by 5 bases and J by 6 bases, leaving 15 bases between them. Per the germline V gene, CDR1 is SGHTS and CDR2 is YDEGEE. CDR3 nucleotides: TGTGCCAGCAGACTTGCCGACCCCCTCGAGCAGTACTTC. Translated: CASRLADPLEQYF.

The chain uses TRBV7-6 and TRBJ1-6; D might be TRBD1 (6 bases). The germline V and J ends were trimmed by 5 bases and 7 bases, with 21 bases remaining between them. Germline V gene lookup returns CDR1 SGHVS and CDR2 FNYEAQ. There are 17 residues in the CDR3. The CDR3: CASSPGVGRGTNSPLHF. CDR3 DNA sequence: TGTGCCAGCAGCCCAGGGGTCGGGCGCGGCACGAATTCACCCCTCCACTTT.

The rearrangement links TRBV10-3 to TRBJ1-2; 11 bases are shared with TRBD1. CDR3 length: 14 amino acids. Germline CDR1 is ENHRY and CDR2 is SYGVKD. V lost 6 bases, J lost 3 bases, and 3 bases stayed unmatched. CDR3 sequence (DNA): TGTGCCATCAGATTGGGACAGGGGGACTATGGCTACACCTTC. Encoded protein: CAIRLGQGDYGYTF.

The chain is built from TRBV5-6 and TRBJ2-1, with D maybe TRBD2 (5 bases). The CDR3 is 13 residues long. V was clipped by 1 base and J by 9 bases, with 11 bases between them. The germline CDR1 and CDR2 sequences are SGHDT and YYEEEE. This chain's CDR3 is CASSLTSFAEQFF. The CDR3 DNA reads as TGTGCCAGCAGCTTGACTAGTTTCGCTGAGCAGTTCTTC. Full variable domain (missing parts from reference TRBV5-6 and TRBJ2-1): DAGVTQSPTHLIKTRGQQVTLRCSPKSGHDTVSWYQQALGQGPQFIFQYYEEEERQRGNFPDRFSGHQFPNYSSELNVNALLLGDSALYLCASSLTSFAEQFFGPGTRLTVL.

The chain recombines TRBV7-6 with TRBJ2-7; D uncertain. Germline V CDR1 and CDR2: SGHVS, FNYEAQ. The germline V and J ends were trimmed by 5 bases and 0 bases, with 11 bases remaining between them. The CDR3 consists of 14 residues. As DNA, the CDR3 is TGTGCCAGCAGCAAACTGTTGAGCTCCTACGAGCAGTACTTC. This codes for CASSKLLSSYEQYF.

The CDR3 DNA follows: TGTGCCAGCAGTCTAGGGACAAGTTATGGCTACACCTTC. Its translation is CASSLGTSYGYTF. V is TRBV28 and J is TRBJ1-2, with D maybe TRBD1 (6 bases). Germline-derived CDR1 and CDR2 are MDHEN and SYDVKM. Deletions cut 5 bases from V and 5 bases from J, with 12 bases between. This CDR3 comprises 13 residues.

The CDR3 loop is CASSSVDELGDTQYF. The CDR3 nucleotides read TGTGCCAGCAGCTCCGTGGATGAGTTAGGAGATACGCAGTATTTT. The rearrangement joins TRBV7-9 to TRBJ2-3; no clear D gene. In germline, CDR1 is SEHNR, CDR2 FQNEAQ (reference sequence). The V end was cut by 4 bases, the J end by 5 bases, with 16 bases between. This CDR3 spans 15 amino acids. The complete variable domain, with remaining parts taken from reference TRBV7-9 and TRBJ2-3, reads DTGVSQNPRHKITKRGQNVTFRCDPISEHNRLYWYRQTLGQGPEFLTYFQNEAQLEKSRLLSDRFSAERPKGSFSTLEIQRTEQGDSAMYLCASSSVDELGDTQYFGPGTRLTVL.

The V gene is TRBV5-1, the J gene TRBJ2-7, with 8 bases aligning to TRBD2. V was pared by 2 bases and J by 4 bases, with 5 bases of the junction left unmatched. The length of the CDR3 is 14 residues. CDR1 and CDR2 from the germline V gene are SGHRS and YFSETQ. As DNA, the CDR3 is TGCGCCAGCAGCTTCGAAGCGGGAGCTTACGAGCAGTACTTC. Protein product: CASSFEAGAYEQYF.

DNA of the CDR3: TGTGCCAGCGGTAAGGGGAGCGGATTCACAGATACGCAGTATTTT. Amino acids: CASGKGSGFTDTQYF. The rearrangement joins TRBV27 to TRBJ2-3; D is perhaps TRBD1 or TRBD2 (5 bases each). Trimming left V 8 bases short and J 2 bases short, with 17 bases between. CDR1 and CDR2 from the germline V gene are MNHEY and SMNVEV (reference sequence). The CDR3 runs to 15 residues.

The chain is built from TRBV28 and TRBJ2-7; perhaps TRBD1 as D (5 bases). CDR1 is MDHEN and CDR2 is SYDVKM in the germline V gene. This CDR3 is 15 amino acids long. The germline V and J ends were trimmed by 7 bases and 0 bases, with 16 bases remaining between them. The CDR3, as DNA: TGTGCCAGCAAGTGGGATGGGGCTGGCTCCTACGAGCAGTACTTC. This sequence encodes CASKWDGAGSYEQYF. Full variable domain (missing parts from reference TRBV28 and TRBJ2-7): DVKVTQSSRYLVKRTGEKVFLECVQDMDHENMFWYRQDPGLGLRLIYFSYDVKMKEKGDIPEGYSVSREKKERFSLILESASTNQTSMYLCASKWDGAGSYEQYFGPGTRLTVT.

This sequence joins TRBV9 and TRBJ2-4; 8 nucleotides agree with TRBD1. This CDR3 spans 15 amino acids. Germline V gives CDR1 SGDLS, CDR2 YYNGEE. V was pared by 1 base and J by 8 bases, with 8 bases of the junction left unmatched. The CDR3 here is CASSVQGAPYDIQYF. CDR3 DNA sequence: TGTGCCAGCAGCGTACAGGGGGCGCCCTATGACATTCAGTACTTC.

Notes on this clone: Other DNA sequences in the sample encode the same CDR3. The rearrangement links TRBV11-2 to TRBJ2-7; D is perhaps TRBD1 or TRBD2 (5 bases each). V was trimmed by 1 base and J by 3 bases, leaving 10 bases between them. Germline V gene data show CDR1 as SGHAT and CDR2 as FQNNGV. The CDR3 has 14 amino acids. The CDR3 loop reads CASSLGVGDYEQYF. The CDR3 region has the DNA TGTGCCAGCAGCTTAGGAGTGGGGGACTACGAGCAGTACTTC.

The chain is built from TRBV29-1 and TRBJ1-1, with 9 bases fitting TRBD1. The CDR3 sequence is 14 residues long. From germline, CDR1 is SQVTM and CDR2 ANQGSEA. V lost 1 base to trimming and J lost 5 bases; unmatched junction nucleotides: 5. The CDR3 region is CSVEVGTGKTEAFF. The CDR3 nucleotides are TGCAGCGTTGAAGTGGGGACAGGGAAGACTGAAGCTTTCTTT.

CDR3 sequence reads: CASSSGIVDSTTGELFF. DNA for the CDR3: TGTGCCAGCAGCTCCGGGATAGTCGACAGTACCACCGGGGAGCTGTTTTTT. The rearrangement joins TRBV11-2 to TRBJ2-2; TRBD1 or TRBD2 may be the D gene (5 bases each). The CDR3 loop spans 17 amino acids. From germline, CDR1 is SGHAT and CDR2 FQNNGV. The V gene lost 4 bases and the J gene lost 4 bases, with 19 bases spanning the gap.

CDR3 amino acids: CASSLKQYSNQPQHF. CDR3 in DNA: TGTGCCAGCAGCTTGAAGCAATATAGCAATCAGCCCCAGCATTTT. This chain connects TRBV7-8 to TRBJ1-5; D gene ambiguous. Germline V gene lookup returns CDR1 SGHVS and CDR2 FQNEAQ. CDR3 size: 15 residues. Trimming removed 3 bases at V and 0 bases at J, with 9 bases between. The complete variable domain, with remaining parts taken from reference TRBV7-8 and TRBJ1-5, reads GAGVSQSPRYKVAKRGQDVALRCDPISGHVSLFWYQQALGQGPEFLTYFQNEAQLDKSGLPSDRFFAERPEGSVSTLKIQRTQQEDSAVYLCASSLKQYSNQPQHFGDGTRLSIL.

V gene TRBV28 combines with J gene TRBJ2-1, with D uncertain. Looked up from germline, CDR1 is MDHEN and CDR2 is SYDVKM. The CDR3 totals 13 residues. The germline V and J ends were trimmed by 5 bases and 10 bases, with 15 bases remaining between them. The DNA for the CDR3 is TGTGCCAGCAGTCTAACCAAAACTGCCGAGCAGTTCTTC. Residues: CASSLTKTAEQFF.

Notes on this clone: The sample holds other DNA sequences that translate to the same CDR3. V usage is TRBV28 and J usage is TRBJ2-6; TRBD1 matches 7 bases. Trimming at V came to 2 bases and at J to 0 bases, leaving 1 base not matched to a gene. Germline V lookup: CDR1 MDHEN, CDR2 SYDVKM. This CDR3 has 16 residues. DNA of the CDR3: TGTGCCAGCAGTTTAGGGACAGTCTCTGGGGCCAACGTCCTGACTTTC. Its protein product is CASSLGTVSGANVLTF.

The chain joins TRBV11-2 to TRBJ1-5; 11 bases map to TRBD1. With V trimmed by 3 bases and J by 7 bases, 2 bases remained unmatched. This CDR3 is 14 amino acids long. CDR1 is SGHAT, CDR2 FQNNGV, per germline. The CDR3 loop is CASSFGTGGQPQHF. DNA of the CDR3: TGTGCCAGCAGCTTCGGGACAGGGGGACAGCCCCAGCATTTT.

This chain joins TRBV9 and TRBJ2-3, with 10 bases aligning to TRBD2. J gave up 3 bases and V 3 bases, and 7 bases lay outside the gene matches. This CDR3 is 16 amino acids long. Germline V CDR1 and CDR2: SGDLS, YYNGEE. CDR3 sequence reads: CASSASGGAGTDTQYF. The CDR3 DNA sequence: TGTGCCAGCAGCGCAAGCGGGGGGGCTGGAACAGATACGCAGTATTTT.